The next 9 T cell receptor beta chains were all read from a single sample in a study of CD8 T cells in ankylosing spondylitis. TCRdb fed the 5' RACE reads into MiXCR, producing one record per CDR3 protein. The repertoire has 150,000 or so distinct CDR3 sequences, more than 9% of them found once; the top ten carry about 27%. The sequenced material came from blood, either unsorted or a sorted T cell fraction (not recorded which). These receptors were taken from a male donor with ankylosing spondylitis or in good health (not recorded which).

V is TRBV9 and J is TRBJ2-1, with D possibly matching TRBD2 (6 bases). Germline V gene lookup returns CDR1 SGDLS and CDR2 YYNGEE. V lost 0 bases, J lost 8 bases, and 21 bases lay in between. CDR3 length: 17 residues. The DNA for the CDR3 is TGTGCCAGCAGCGTAGATCTCTCGGGGAGGTTGACAGATGAGCAGTTCTTC. Translation: CASSVDLSGRLTDEQFF.

This clonotype was seen only a few times. CDR3 region: CASSPSVGPQHF. For the CDR3, the DNA is TGTGCCAGCAGCCCAAGCGTGGGGCCCCAGCATTTT. This chain uses TRBV7-2 with TRBJ1-5; D is unclear. Between the trimmed V and J ends, which lost 5 bases and 9 bases, there was a span of 11 bases. The CDR3 sequence is 12 residues long. CDR1 is SGHTA, CDR2 FQGNSA, per germline.

This clonotype came up a few times. This sequence joins TRBV5-1 and TRBJ2-2; TRBD2 agrees at 10 bases. The CDR3 is 16 residues long. The trim removed 4 bases at V and 6 bases at J, leaving 9 bases unmatched. CDR1 is SGHRS and CDR2 is YFSETQ in the germline V gene. CDR3 sequence (DNA): TGCGCCAGCAGCCCGCTGGGACTAGCGTCAGCCGGGGAGCTGTTTTTT. It is translated as CASSPLGLASAGELFF.

The chain has TRBV5-1 and TRBJ2-5; the match to TRBD2 covers 8 bases. Germline V gives CDR1 SGHRS, CDR2 YFSETQ. The CDR3 totals 17 residues. Trimming took 7 bases from V and 1 from J; bases not matched to a gene: 15. The CDR3 coding sequence is TGCGCCAGCGTAGCGGGGCAAACCAATCTTCCCCAAGAGACCCAGTACTTC. Translated, it gives CASVAGQTNLPQETQYF. The whole variable domain, filled in from reference TRBV5-1 and TRBJ2-5, reads KAGVTQTPRYLIKTRGQQVTLSCSPISGHRSVSWYQQTPGQGLQFLFEYFSETQRNKGNFPGRFSGRQFSNSRSEMNVSTLELGDSALYLCASVAGQTNLPQETQYFGPGTRLLVL.

This clonotype was recorded a few times. The chain couples TRBV27 to TRBJ1-5; 9 positions agree with TRBD1. V was clipped by 9 bases and J by 3 bases; unmatched bases: 6. Germline V CDR1 and CDR2: MNHEY, SMNVEV (reference sequence). The CDR3 totals 14 residues. This CDR3 reads CARDRGIVNQPQHF. The CDR3 DNA sequence: TGTGCCAGGGACAGGGGTATTGTCAATCAGCCCCAGCATTTT.

This clonotype was counted at least ten times. The chain recombines TRBV6-6 with TRBJ2-7; TRBD1 matches at 9 bases. Losses at the gene ends were 2 bases for V and 5 bases for J; bases not matched to a gene: 4. CDR3 length: 14 amino acids. From germline, CDR1 is MNHNY and CDR2 SVGAGI (reference sequence). Written as DNA, the CDR3 is TGTGCCAGCAGTTACACACAGGGGGCCCACGAGCAGTACTTC. The encoded protein is CASSYTQGAHEQYF.

There are a few counts of this clonotype. CDR3 DNA sequence: TGTGCCAGCAGCTTGATGGGGACTAGCGAATACGAGCAGTACTTC. Protein: CASSLMGTSEYEQYF. J is TRBJ2-7 and V is TRBV7-9; TRBD2 aligns across 10 bases. V was clipped by 3 bases and J by 4 bases; unmatched bases: 6. Germline V gives CDR1 SEHNR, CDR2 FQNEAQ (reference sequence). The length of the CDR3 is 15 residues.

This clonotype was counted ten times or more. The chain is built from TRBV5-1 and TRBJ1-2; no clear D gene. Trimming stripped 4 bases from V and 3 bases from J, with 22 bases between. The CDR3 length is 17 residues. Germline loops: CDR1 SGHRS, CDR2 YFSETQ. The CDR3 region has the DNA TGCGCCAGCAGCCCAGAAGCTGCCTGGGGTCCCCACTATGGCTACACCTTC. This translates into CASSPEAAWGPHYGYTF.

As DNA, the CDR3 is TGTGCCATCAGCAGGGTGGGGCCTGGAAACACCATATATTTT. This gives the protein CAISRVGPGNTIYF. V usage is TRBV10-3 and J usage is TRBJ1-3; D is possibly TRBD1 (5 bases). The V gene's germline CDR1 is ENHRY and CDR2 SYGVKD. CDR3 length equals 14 residues. Trimming stripped 6 bases from V and 2 bases from J, with 11 bases between.